What follows is one T cell receptor beta chain and its context. This clonotype was counted at least ten times. Its recognized antigen is unknown. No base quality information exists; no much larger clone differs at one position. For repertoire sequencing, the TCR beta CDR3 regions were amplified from RNA transcripts. HTBI primers and the Qiagen OneStep RT-PCR kit were used in a first-round RT-PCR, which was followed by a second-round multiplex PCR, size selection and purification. Libraries were sequenced on an Illumina HiSeq2000 using paired-end 100 bp reads. The study's own analysis went as follows. SOAPnuke was used to process the reads, removing any read that contained adapters or uncalled bases, had a mean Phred below 15, or lacked an exact match to the constant primer or identifier. High-quality paired reads were merged with COPE v1.2.5. Each unique nucleotide sequence was defined as a clonotype, and clonotypes were aligned to IMGT TRB V, D and J references with MiTCR v1.1. The analysis was limited to V-J combinations with a frequency above 0.0001, which together covered roughly 99% of the repertoires. For each V-J combination, a TCR clonal expansion and chaos score was defined as F50 clonal expansion divided by the chaos observed in the TCRdist matrix. Welch's t-statistics and random forest were used to narrow the features down to approximately 13 V-J combinations, which were then fed into a naive Bayes classifier. The Morisita-Horn index was used to measure how similar the thyroid and blood repertoires were. In-frame beta chains were kept once TCRdb had trimmed the public reads at Q25 with fastp and called clones with MiXCR. Every CDR3 protein is listed once, alongside the most common genes and DNA of its rows. None of the V and J calls come from the authors' own analysis; TCRdb made them. This sample has roughly 1.1 million distinct CDR3 sequences in its table, and about two fifths of those were observed once. 11% of the sample is taken by the ten largest.

This sample is drawn from a study of Graves' ophthalmopathy and Graves' hyperthyroidism (dated by TCRdb to between 2018 and 2020). In the study overall: Stable hyperthyroidism was defined as no progression to ophthalmopathy within 18 months of follow-up. In total, some 130 blood samples were TCR-sequenced: under 45 ophthalmopathy, around 75 hyperthyroidism and some 17 hyperthyroidism-to-ophthalmopathy patients. To explore V-J signatures distinguishing ophthalmopathy from hyperthyroidism, a discovery set of about a hundred patients (43 ophthalmopathy, 55 to 60 stable hyperthyroidism) was enrolled. In six hyperthyroidism patients, the T-cell repertoire of thyroid tissue was compared with the T-cell repertoire of blood. Once sampling was done, hyperthyroidism patients were given methimazole at a starting dose of 30 mg daily, while ophthalmopathy patients were given high-dose intravenous methylprednisolone. An independent validation cohort comprised around 19 hyperthyroidism patients and 15 to 17 patients who later progressed from hyperthyroidism to ophthalmopathy. To tell Graves' ophthalmopathy apart from Graves' hyperthyroidism, and to predict which patients would progress to ophthalmopathy, the study relied on TCR beta repertoire signatures.

Results and caveats for the whole study, not just this receptor: No statistical method was used to set the sample size in advance, and the investigators knew which group each participant was assigned to. In validation, the model predicted ophthalmopathy progression with about 71% sensitivity and approximately 78% specificity; 12 predicted patients were CT-confirmed with GO in a median of around 6.5 months. Most of the expanded thyroid clonotypes with a frequency above 0.001 were also detected in blood, and it was suggested that the thyroid immune response may be reflected by blood repertoires. In cross-validation, the 13-signature model distinguished ophthalmopathy from stable hyperthyroidism with around 86% sensitivity and 81% to 82% specificity, while in the test set the corresponding values were about 80% and 75%.

Hyperthyroidism patients were newly diagnosed, with disease duration under 2 months, and aged 18 to 65 years. Anyone with other autoimmune diseases, uncontrolled infections, pregnancy or lactation was excluded from the study. Clinical symptoms, serum thyroxine, TRAb, thyroid ultrasound and orbital computed tomography were used for diagnosis. Total RNA was extracted with Trizol reagent and quality-checked on an Agilent 2100 Bioanalyzer. The germline V gene provides CDR1 SGHVS and CDR2 FQNEAQ. The CDR3, from cysteine to phenylalanine, totals 17 residues. The only DNA kept is the CDR3, 51 bases in frame from the first base. V trim: 4 bases; J trim: 0 bases; unmatched bases: 7.

The sequencing sample was made of peripheral blood or thyroid tissue (not recorded which). This clonotype was sampled from an adult man with Graves' hyperthyroidism. The chain links TRBV7-8 with TRBJ2-7; TRBD2 aligns with 12 central bases. CDR3 region: CASSYRTSGASSYEQYF. In nucleotides, the sequence is TGTGCCAGCAGCTACCGGACTAGCGGGGCCAGCTCCTACGAGCAGTACTTC.